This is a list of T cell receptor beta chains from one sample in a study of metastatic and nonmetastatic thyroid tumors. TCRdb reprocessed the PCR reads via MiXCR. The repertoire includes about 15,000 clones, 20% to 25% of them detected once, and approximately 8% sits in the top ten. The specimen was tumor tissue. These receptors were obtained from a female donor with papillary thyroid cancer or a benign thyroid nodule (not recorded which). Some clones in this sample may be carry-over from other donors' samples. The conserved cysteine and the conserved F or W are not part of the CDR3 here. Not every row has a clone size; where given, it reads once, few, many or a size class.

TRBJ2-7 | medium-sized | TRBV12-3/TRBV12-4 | ASSRGPSSYEQY
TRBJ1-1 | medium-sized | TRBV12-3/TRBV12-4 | ASSLGQGRAF
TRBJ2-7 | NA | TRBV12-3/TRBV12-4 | ASSFRLSSYEQY
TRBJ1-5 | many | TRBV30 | AWSVGGRIQPQH
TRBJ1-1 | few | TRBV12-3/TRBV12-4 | ASRWGRNTEAF
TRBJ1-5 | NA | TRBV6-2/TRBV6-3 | VSSSRSIKGQPQH
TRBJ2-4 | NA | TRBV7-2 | ASSWVKGNIQY
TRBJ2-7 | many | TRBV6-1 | ASIPGQGIGEQY
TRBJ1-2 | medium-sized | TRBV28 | ASSHYRVDGYT
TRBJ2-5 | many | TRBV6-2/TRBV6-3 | ASRNNRAWKETQY
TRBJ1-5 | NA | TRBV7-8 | ASSLSRLQPQH
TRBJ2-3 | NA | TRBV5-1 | ASSLGQRTDTQY
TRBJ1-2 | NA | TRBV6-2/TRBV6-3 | ASRPTDGYHGYT
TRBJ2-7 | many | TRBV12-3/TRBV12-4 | ASSLGGKGVGFKRQY
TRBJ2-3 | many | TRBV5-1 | ASSLGTGTDTQY
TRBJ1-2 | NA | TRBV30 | AWSVRKGSYVDGYT
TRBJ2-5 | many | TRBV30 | AWSTSGGGTQY
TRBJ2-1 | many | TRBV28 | ASTQGGLAGGPQQF